The 23 T cell receptor beta chains below were found in one sample sequenced in a study of cytomegalovirus exposure and HLA in healthy donors (TCRdb year 2017). Libraries were prepared through the immunoSEQ multiplex PCR assay. For the multiplex PCR, a mixture combining 60 forward primers for TCR Vbeta segments and 13 reverse primers for TCR Jbeta segments was used. TCRdb holds this immuneACCESS table with in-frame rearrangements only. Some clones are missing; in checked studies, unresolved V genes explain under half, and the rest has no known cause. Counted in this sample were tens of thousands of clones; around three quarters of them appeared once. The top ten clonotypes cover approximately 6.3% of the sample. Sequenced: PBMCs. Receptor source: a man aged 50 to 59 in good health and CMV-seronegative.

The chain links TRBV9 to TRBJ1-1; D remains ambiguous. Germline CDR1 is SGDLS and CDR2 is YYNGEE. The V and J ends lost 0 bases and 5 bases respectively, with 8 bases between them. This CDR3 spans 13 amino acids. CDR3 sequence: CASSVEGGTEAFF. DNA for the CDR3: TGTGCCAGCAGCGTAGAAGGAGGGACTGAAGCTTTCTTT.

The sample holds one count of this clone. The chain carries TRBV6-5 and TRBJ2-7; 9 positions agree with TRBD1. The CDR3 has 16 residues. V lost 0 bases to trimming and J lost 2 bases; unmatched junction nucleotides: 5. CDR1 and CDR2 from the germline V gene are MNHEY and SVGAGI. The DNA for the CDR3 is TGTGCCAGCAGTTACTCGGGGGGGACAGGGCCCTACGAGCAGTACTTC. It translates to CASSYSGGTGPYEQYF.

The genes are TRBV14 and TRBJ1-3; D gene unclear. The V gene lost 0 bases and the J gene lost 1 base, with 7 bases spanning the gap. From germline, CDR1 is SGHDN and CDR2 FVKESK. The CDR3 contains 15 residues. CDR3 nucleotides: TGTGCCAGCAGCCAAGATTCGGGGTCTGGAAACACCATATATTTT. As protein: CASSQDSGSGNTIYF.

The gene calls are TRBV11-2 and TRBJ2-7, with D possibly matching TRBD2 (6 bases). Germline V gives CDR1 SGHAT, CDR2 FQNNGV. The CDR3 runs 12 residues. The CDR3 nucleotides read TGTGCAATCGGGAGTAACCCCGGCGAGCAGTACTTC. This encodes CAIGSNPGEQYF.

The V gene is TRBV5-4, the J gene TRBJ2-7; TRBD1 matches 10 bases. Germline CDR1 is SGHNT and CDR2 is YYREEE (reference sequence). The CDR3 sequence is 14 residues long. The ends lost 0 bases at V and 5 bases at J; junction bases unmatched: 2. The CDR3 coding sequence is TGTGCCAGCAGCTTGGAGACAGGGGGCCACGAGCAGTACTTC. Translating it yields CASSLETGGHEQYF.

The chain combines TRBV10-2 with TRBJ2-3; D call uncertain. V shed 1 base and J shed 5 bases, with 4 bases lying between them. The germline V gene has CDR1 WSHSY and CDR2 SAAADI. CDR3 size: 12 residues. The DNA for the CDR3 is TGCGCCAGCAGTGAGTTATTAGATACGCAGTATTTT. Its protein product is CASSELLDTQYF.

The chain joins TRBV4-2 to TRBJ2-3, with a weak D call TRBD2 (6 bases). The germline gives CDR1 LGHNA, CDR2 YNFKEQ. This CDR3 is 19 amino acids long. V shed 3 bases and J shed 1 base, with 23 bases lying between them. The CDR3, as DNA: TGTGCCAGCAGCCACCACGCCCCAGGGTTAGCGGAGGGCACAGATACGCAGTATTTT. Protein sequence: CASSHHAPGLAEGTDTQYF.

The sample holds one count of this clone. CDR3 bases: TGTGCCAGCAGCCCGACAGGGGGAAGGTCCGGGGAGCTGTTTTTT. Residues: CASSPTGGRSGELFF. The chain carries TRBV5-6 and TRBJ2-2; 9 bases are shared with TRBD1. Looked up from germline, CDR1 is SGHDT and CDR2 is YYEEEE. Germline trimming cut 4 bases from V and 6 bases from J; bases unmatched to any gene: 7. This CDR3 is built from 15 residues.

The table lists this clone with a few counts. V and J are TRBV27 and TRBJ1-2; D uncertain. CDR3 length: 14 amino acids. Per germline, CDR1 MNHEY and CDR2 SMNVEV (reference sequence). Trimming stripped 5 bases from V and 3 bases from J, with 13 bases between. The CDR3 region is CASSPRAPHYGYTF. The CDR3 DNA sequence: TGTGCCAGCAGTCCCCGCGCACCCCACTATGGCTACACCTTC.

This rearrangement joins TRBV10-1 to TRBJ2-7; 9 bases are a match to TRBD2. Trimming removed 6 bases from V and 10 bases from J; junction bases left unmatched: 7. Germline V gene sequence: CDR1 WNHNN, CDR2 SYGVQD (reference sequence). The CDR3 totals 12 residues. CDR3 in amino acids: CASRGLAGQQYF. The CDR3 DNA follows: TGCGCCAGCAGAGGGCTAGCGGGACAACAGTACTTC.

This clone turned up a few times. The chain is built from TRBV7-2 and TRBJ1-1; D ambiguous. Germline V gives CDR1 SGHTA, CDR2 FQGNSA. The CDR3 has 15 residues. V lost 3 bases and J 7 bases, leaving 18 bases between the germline ends. The CDR3 spells CASSFGVLREGEAFF. The CDR3 DNA follows: TGTGCCAGCAGCTTCGGGGTTCTAAGGGAGGGTGAAGCTTTCTTT.

This clone has a handful of counts. The chain's CDR3 is CASSSTGAAGYEQYF. CDR3 nucleotides: TGTGCCAGCAGTTCTACAGGGGCAGCGGGCTACGAGCAGTACTTC. The V gene is TRBV28, the J gene TRBJ2-7; D is possibly TRBD1 (7 bases). The CDR3 extends over 15 amino acids. Trimming removed 4 bases at V and 3 bases at J, with 16 bases between. Germline V gives CDR1 MDHEN, CDR2 SYDVKM.

V and J are TRBV2 and TRBJ1-2; D is unresolved. V gave up 5 bases and J gave up 1 base, with 8 bases separating them. Per germline, CDR1 SNHLY and CDR2 FYNNEI. The CDR3 has 13 residues. The CDR3 is CASSSDNNYGYTF. CDR3 bases: TGTGCCAGCAGTTCTGACAATAACTATGGCTACACCTTC. Full variable domain (remainder filled in from reference TRBV2 and TRBJ1-2): EPEVTQTPSHQVTQMGQEVILRCVPISNHLYFYWYRQILGQKVEFLVSFYNNEISEKSEIFDDQFSVERPDGSNFTLKIRSTKLEDSAMYFCASSSDNNYGYTFGSGTRLTVV.

V usage is TRBV2 and J usage is TRBJ2-3; D is possibly TRBD2 (7 bases). Trimming took 6 bases from V and 0 from J, leaving 13 bases between them. Germline V lookup: CDR1 SNHLY, CDR2 FYNNEI. The CDR3 has 15 amino acids. The CDR3 sequence: CASRGGGLSTDTQYF. The CDR3 DNA reads TGTGCCAGCAGGGGAGGGGGACTAAGCACAGATACGCAGTATTTT.

This clone was seen only a few times. This chain uses TRBV27 with TRBJ2-3; D not resolved. Germline lookup yields CDR1 MNHEY and CDR2 SMNVEV (reference sequence). V was trimmed by 5 bases and J by 0 bases, leaving 3 bases between them. The length of the CDR3 is 12 residues. The CDR3 bases are TGTGCCAGCAGTCCTAGCACAGATACGCAGTATTTT. Translated, it gives CASSPSTDTQYF.

This clone was detected a few times. The same CDR3 arises from other DNA sequences in this sample as well. The chain couples TRBV30 to TRBJ1-1, with 8 bases identical to TRBD1. Germline V gives CDR1 GTSNPN, CDR2 SVGIG (reference sequence). With 0 bases clipped from V and 1 base from J, the junction kept 4 bases outside the gene matches. This CDR3 contains 15 residues. For the CDR3, the DNA is TGTGCCTGGAGTGTTTTAGGACAGGGGAACACTGAAGCTTTCTTT. Its protein product is CAWSVLGQGNTEAFF.

The rearrangement uses TRBV28 and TRBJ2-7; TRBD1 agrees at 7 bases. This CDR3 comprises 15 residues. CDR1 is MDHEN and CDR2 is SYDVKM in the germline V gene. The V segment lost 5 bases and the J segment 3 bases; nucleotides outside the gene matches: 10. The CDR3 spells CASSAPGQGVYEQYF. CDR3 bases: TGTGCCAGCAGTGCCCCTGGGCAGGGGGTCTACGAGCAGTACTTC.

This clone was observed a few times. V is TRBV10-1 and J is TRBJ2-1, with 7 nucleotides matching TRBD1. The ends lost 4 bases at V and 2 bases at J; junction bases unmatched: 8. The CDR3 extends over 16 amino acids. Germline V gene lookup returns CDR1 WNHNN and CDR2 SYGVQD (reference sequence). Here the CDR3 DNA reads TGCGCCAGCAGTGTCTATCAGGGGGAGACCTACAATGAGCAGTTCTTC. Protein: CASSVYQGETYNEQFF.

In its sample, this clone was seen a few times. V usage is TRBV7-8 and J usage is TRBJ1-1; the D gene is possibly TRBD1 (5 bases). Germline CDR1 reads SGHVS; CDR2 reads FQNEAQ. The CDR3 runs to 17 residues. V shed 4 bases and J shed 1 base, with 19 bases lying between them. The CDR3 DNA follows: TGTGCCAGCAGCTCCCCGTCCCGGACGGACAAGAACACTGAAGCTTTCTTT. It is translated as CASSSPSRTDKNTEAFF.

V is TRBV6-5 and J is TRBJ1-1; TRBD1 matches 7 bases. Germline V CDR1 and CDR2: MNHEY, SVGAGI. This CDR3 comprises 15 residues. Trimming at V came to 5 bases and at J to 2 bases, leaving 8 bases not matched to a gene. This chain's CDR3 is CASSTGYRGNTEAFF. The CDR3 DNA sequence: TGTGCCAGCAGTACAGGGTACAGGGGAAACACTGAAGCTTTCTTT.

V usage is TRBV7-2 and J usage is TRBJ2-4; TRBD2 might be the D (5 bases). The V end was cut by 6 bases, the J end by 8 bases, with 11 bases between. Germline V gene sequence: CDR1 SGHTA, CDR2 FQGNSA. The CDR3 contains 12 residues. Here the CDR3 reads CASRMDSHIQYF. The CDR3 region has the DNA TGTGCCAGCAGGATGGACTCCCACATTCAGTACTTC.

In its sample, this clone was seen once. This chain connects TRBV2 to TRBJ1-6; unclear D gene. The CDR3 sequence is 14 residues long. Germline lookup yields CDR1 SNHLY and CDR2 FYNNEI. V gave up 10 bases and J gave up 0 bases, with 10 bases separating them. This chain's CDR3 is CATEQSSYNSPLHF. The CDR3 DNA follows: TGTGCCACAGAACAGAGCTCCTATAATTCACCCCTCCACTTT.

The rearrangement joins TRBV7-2 to TRBJ2-7, with D maybe TRBD1 (7 bases). Germline V lookup: CDR1 SGHTA, CDR2 FQGNSA. V was shortened by 5 bases and J by 11 bases, with 19 bases between the two germline ends. The CDR3 spans 13 residues. The CDR3 loop reads CASSPTQGGREYF. CDR3 bases: TGTGCCAGCAGCCCCACCCAGGGGGGCCGCGAGTACTTC.